These T cell receptor beta chains were read from a single sample in a study of regulatory T cells in long-lasting Graves disease. TCRdb analysed the multiplex PCR reads with MiXCR anew, one entry per CDR3 protein. The data contain some 280,000 distinct CDR3 sequences, roughly a fifth of them singletons. Source: peripheral blood mononuclear cells (PBMCs), taken when the disease was refractory, from a patient treated with antithyroid drugs. The source of these receptors is a female donor with Graves disease. CDR3s include the opening cysteine and the closing phenylalanine or tryptophan. A D gene is named only where the DNA matches it firmly. Only some rows state a clone size, as once, few, many or a class for expanded clones.

v_call	clone_size	j_call	d_call	cdr3_nt	cdr3_aa
TRBV2	few	TRBJ2-7	.	TGTGCCAGCAGTGGGGCCCAGTTCCGCTACGAGCAGTACTTC	CASSGAQFRYEQYF
TRBV11-2	many	TRBJ2-7	.	TGTGCCAGCAGCTCCGACAGTTTTCCACTTTCCTACGAGCAGTACTTC	CASSSDSFPLSYEQYF
TRBV28	many	TRBJ2-7	TRBD2	TGTGCCAGCAGGGCCCACACTAGCGGGAGTCCCTACGAGCAGTACTTC	CASRAHTSGSPYEQYF
TRBV30	.	TRBJ1-2	.	TGTGCCTGGACCTGGACAGAATCAATGGGGGGCTACACCTTC	CAWTWTESMGGYTF
TRBV5-1	many	TRBJ2-7	.	TGCGCCAGCAGCTTGGAGGGGTCCCACGAGCAGTACTTC	CASSLEGSHEQYF
TRBV9	few	TRBJ2-7	.	TGTGCCAGCAGCGTAGAAACTGTACCGTATTACGAGCAGTACTTC	CASSVETVPYYEQYF
TRBV7-2	.	TRBJ2-7	TRBD1	TGTGCCAGCAGCTTAACCCGGGACAGGGACCACGAGCAGTACTTC	CASSLTRDRDHEQYF
TRBV6-1	few	TRBJ2-5	.	TGTGCCAGCAGTACGGACGGGACCCAGTACTTC	CASSTDGTQYF
TRBV7-9	.	TRBJ2-7	.	TGTGCCAGCAGCCCGACCGACTCCTACGAGCAGTACTTC	CASSPTDSYEQYF
TRBV6-5	.	TRBJ1-1	.	TGTGCCAGCAGTTATGGGCAGAGCACTGAAGCTTTCTTT	CASSYGQSTEAFF
TRBV4-1	few	TRBJ2-4	TRBD2	TGCGCCAGCAGCCAAGAAGGGACTAGCGGGAGCGACATTCAGTACTTC	CASSQEGTSGSDIQYF
TRBV28	many	TRBJ2-7	TRBD2	TGTGCCAGCAGTTCTCGACTAGCGGTCCACGAGCAGTACTTC	CASSSRLAVHEQYF
TRBV24-1	few	TRBJ1-5	TRBD1	TGTGCCACCCCGACAGGGAATCAGCCCCAGCATTTT	CATPTGNQPQHF
TRBV5-1	.	TRBJ2-1	.	TGCGCCAGCAGCTTCAGCGATGAGCAGTTCTTC	CASSFSDEQFF
TRBV28	many	TRBJ1-2	.	TGTGCCAGCAGGTCTACAGGGAAAAAACTTGAGGGCTACACCTTC	CASRSTGKKLEGYTF
TRBV5-1	few	TRBJ1-1	.	TGCGCCAGCCGGTGGGCCGCGAACACTGAAGCTTTCTTT	CASRWAANTEAFF
TRBV20-1	.	TRBJ2-5	.	TGCAGTGGAGTACGGTATGGGGATCAAGAGACCCAGTACTTC	CSGVRYGDQETQYF
TRBV19	.	TRBJ1-5	.	TGTGCCAGTAGTATTGGACAGAGCAGCAATCAGCCCCAGCATTTT	CASSIGQSSNQPQHF
TRBV10-3	.	TRBJ2-7	.	TGTGCCATCAGCCCGGGCAACGAGCAGTACTTC	CAISPGNEQYF
TRBV9	few	TRBJ2-3	TRBD2	TGTGCCAGCAGCGCCGGACTAGCGGGAGCAGATACGCAGTATTTT	CASSAGLAGADTQYF
TRBV11-2	many	TRBJ1-6	.	TGTGCCAGCAGCCCGTACGGATCGGGTAATTCACCCCTCCACTTT	CASSPYGSGNSPLHF
TRBV6-1	few	TRBJ2-2	.	TGTGCCAGCAATCCCGCTAGCGTCGCCGGGGAGCTGTTTTTT	CASNPASVAGELFF
TRBV12-3/TRBV12-4	many	TRBJ2-7	.	TGTGCCAGCAGTACAACCGGGACGAGCTCCTACGAGCAGTACTTC	CASSTTGTSSYEQYF
TRBV28	many	TRBJ1-4	.	TGTGCCAGCAGTTCATCCCAGGGAAGGTGGAAACTGTTTTTT	CASSSSQGRWKLFF
TRBV7-2	.	TRBJ1-1	.	TGTGCCAGCAGCTTAAGGGTGACAGCTGAAGCTTTCTTT	CASSLRVTAEAFF
TRBV12-3/TRBV12-4	few	TRBJ2-1	.	TGTGCCAGCAGTTTGGTAGCGACGGTATACAATGAGCAGTTCTTC	CASSLVATVYNEQFF